This TCR beta chain was sequenced for a study of T cell responses to AZD1222 COVID-19 vaccine. The CDR3 contains 16 residues. The germline CDR1 and CDR2 sequences are ENHRY and SYGVKD. Trimming pared 0 bases from V and 4 bases from J, leaving 15 bases between. Measured with immunoSEQ multiplex PCR; TCRdb has only the in-frame clones, and not every one. Of 72,000 or so clones in the sample, 90% were seen once. This clonotype was sampled from an adult in good health. The sequences come from peripheral blood, collected on day 0 of AZD1222 vaccination. This chain links TRBV10-3 with TRBJ1-2; D is ambiguous. Here the CDR3 DNA reads TGTGCCATCAGTGAGTCCTATGGAGTTTTAACCTATGGCTACACCTTC. This sequence encodes CAISESYGVLTYGYTF.